Below are 2 T cell receptor beta chains sequenced from a single sample in a study of blood T cell repertoires in COVID-19. Only in-frame clones appear in the TCRdb table, and some are missing; sequencing was by immunoSEQ multiplex PCR. The sample yields roughly 250,000 clones, 70% to 90% seen once. The sample was peripheral blood. These receptors originate from a human donor with COVID-19, enrolled during active disease. The donor label of this sample is uncertain.

CDR3 coding DNA: TGTGCCAGCAGCGGGGACAGGGTCTACGAGCAGTACTTC. Protein: CASSGDRVYEQYF. The chain employs TRBV7-2 and TRBJ2-7; 9 nucleotides agree with TRBD1. V shed 5 bases and J 3 bases; nucleotides not matched to a gene: 2. Germline lookup yields CDR1 SGHTA and CDR2 FQGNSA. This CDR3 spans 13 amino acids.

This clone was found once. J is TRBJ1-4 and V is TRBV2, with a tentative D call TRBD1 (5 bases). The CDR3 has 16 amino acids. The V and J ends lost 6 bases and 13 bases respectively, with 27 bases between them. Germline V CDR1 and CDR2: SNHLY, FYNNEI. The CDR3 protein is CASSHRSLGQGVGLFF. The CDR3 DNA is TGTGCCAGCAGCCACAGATCCCTTGGGCAGGGTGTTGGACTGTTTTTT.